Described below is a single T cell receptor beta chain sequence and its context. Its target is not known. This entry belongs to a study of T cell repertoires in cytomegalovirus infection. About the study: Both recently identified HLA-C-restricted and well-studied HLA-B-restricted CMV epitopes were used in the study. Shared public TCR beta signatures pointed to both CMV infection and a matching HLA type.

The CDR3 spans 15 residues. Germline V gene sequence: CDR1 LNHDA, CDR2 SQIVND (reference sequence). The ends were cut back, 4 bases at V and 5 bases at J, with 12 bases in the middle. The study, taken as a whole, reports: The response measured ex vivo was dominated by TCR beta clonotypes (HLA-C-restricted and CMV-specific). Using cumulative public TCR beta family frequency, the authors identified those who carried CMV together with the relevant HLA.

TCRdb re-called the reads through MiXCR, storing one row per CDR3 protein. The top ten clones hold roughly two fifths of a sample with around 430,000 distinct CDR3 sequences, about two fifths of them seen once. The chain couples TRBV19 to TRBJ1-6, with D possibly matching TRBD1 (5 bases). The sequence derives from a human donor in good health (CMV status not recorded). Some clones in this sample may be carry-over from other donors' samples. The material was cultured PBMCs, obtained from culture after CMV antigen stimulation. The CDR3 region has the DNA TGTGCCAGTAGTACGAGAAAAGGGGATAATTCACCCCTCCACTTT. The encoded protein is CASSTRKGDNSPLHF.